Shown below are 13 T cell receptor beta chains from a single sample sequenced in a study of T-cell reconstitution after alpha-beta-depleted transplantation in children. Unique molecular identifiers were used in preparing the TCRbeta library. TCRdb reprocessed the PCR reads via MiXCR and lists one record per CDR3 protein. The top ten clones hold less than 5% of a sample with about 610,000 distinct CDR3 sequences, about 10% of them seen once. Sequences were derived from PBMCs from the stem cell graft donor, sampled from the stem cell graft. The receptor source for this set is a human donor who donated a stem cell graft to a child with acute myeloid leukemia.

This clonotype was recorded a few times. V usage is TRBV7-2 and J usage is TRBJ2-3; no firm D call. Trimming pared 1 base from V and 8 bases from J, leaving 19 bases between. Germline V gene sequence: CDR1 SGHTA, CDR2 FQGNSA. The CDR3 length is 16 residues. The CDR3 DNA reads as TGTGCCAGCAGCTTAGAGGTCTCCCTGTATTCCGGTACGCAGTATTTT. The encoded protein is CASSLEVSLYSGTQYF.

J is TRBJ1-6 and V is TRBV7-2; D remains ambiguous. The CDR3 is made up of 15 amino acids. CDR1 and CDR2 (germline): SGHTA, FQGNSA. V lost 1 base and J 6 bases, leaving 10 bases between the germline ends. CDR3 loop: CASSLELMRNSPLHF. DNA of the CDR3: TGTGCCAGCAGCTTAGAACTTATGCGTAATTCACCCCTCCACTTT.

In its sample, this clonotype was seen many times. The chain employs TRBV9 and TRBJ1-1; D is unresolved. Germline CDR1 reads SGDLS; CDR2 reads YYNGEE. CDR3 length equals 14 residues. V was cut by 0 bases and J by 1 base, with 7 bases left in between. The CDR3 sequence: CASSVVGGNTEAFF. DNA for the CDR3: TGTGCCAGCAGCGTAGTCGGAGGGAACACTGAAGCTTTCTTT.

This clonotype has at least ten counts. This chain joins TRBV7-2 and TRBJ2-7; D not resolved. The CDR3 has 12 residues. CDR1 and CDR2 (germline): SGHTA, FQGNSA. V lost 6 bases and J lost 4, with 10 bases in between. The CDR3 loop reads CASSLERYEQYF. CDR3 nucleotides: TGTGCCAGCAGTCTTGAGCGATACGAGCAGTACTTC.

The chain is built from TRBV5-6 and TRBJ1-2, with D uncertain. The V end was cut by 0 bases, the J end by 5 bases, with 11 bases between. The CDR3 loop spans 14 amino acids. CDR1 SGHDT and CDR2 YYEEEE come from the germline V gene. CDR3 sequence: CASSLARGEYGYTF. CDR3 coding DNA: TGTGCCAGCAGCTTGGCGCGCGGGGAATATGGCTACACCTTC.

The chain links TRBV7-2 to TRBJ1-6; D perhaps matches TRBD1 (6 bases). Trimming took off 3 bases at V and 7 bases at J, with 19 bases between the two ends. CDR1 and CDR2 from the germline V gene are SGHTA and FQGNSA. The CDR3 has 17 residues. The CDR3 here is CASSLGGLGANNSPLHF. The DNA of the CDR3 is TGTGCCAGCAGCTTGGGGGGGCTTGGGGCGAACAATTCACCCCTCCACTTT.

This clonotype turned up a few times. This chain connects TRBV4-2 to TRBJ2-2; no firm D call. This CDR3 has 13 amino acids. V lost 1 base and J 11 bases, leaving 11 bases between the germline ends. Germline V CDR1 and CDR2: LGHNA, YNFKEQ. CDR3: CASSQGGLDELFF. The DNA for the CDR3 is TGTGCCAGCAGCCAAGGTGGGCTAGATGAGCTGTTTTTT.

This clonotype was seen only a few times. The chain carries TRBV5-5 and TRBJ2-7, with TRBD2 identical over 12 bases. Germline loops: CDR1 SGHKS, CDR2 YYEKEE (reference sequence). Trimming removed 4 bases from V and 5 bases from J; junction bases left unmatched: 13. The CDR3 sequence is 17 residues long. This CDR3 is CASSQRLAGALPDEQYF. CDR3 coding DNA: TGTGCCAGCAGCCAGAGACTAGCGGGAGCCCTCCCGGACGAGCAGTACTTC.

The chain links TRBV5-1 to TRBJ1-4; D is undetermined. V lost 2 bases, J lost 4 bases, and 9 bases lay in between. This CDR3 has 14 amino acids. The germline V gene encodes CDR1 SGHRS and CDR2 YFSETQ. As DNA, the CDR3 is TGCGCCAGCAGCTTCGGGCCTTATAATGAAAAACTGTTTTTT. Protein: CASSFGPYNEKLFF.

In its sample, this clonotype was seen many times. The chain uses TRBV7-8 and TRBJ2-7; 12 bases match TRBD2. V lost 5 bases to trimming and J lost 0 bases; unmatched junction nucleotides: 14. The germline CDR1 and CDR2 sequences are SGHVS and FQNEAQ. The CDR3 is 19 amino acids. The CDR3 spells CASSMGLAGEFAFSYEQYF. The CDR3, as DNA: TGTGCCAGCAGCATGGGACTAGCGGGCGAGTTCGCTTTCTCCTACGAGCAGTACTTC.

This clonotype was recorded many times. This sequence joins TRBV12-3 or TRBV12-4 and TRBJ2-3; D possibly corresponds to TRBD2 (5 bases). This CDR3 comprises 17 residues. Trimming removed 5 bases at V and 2 bases at J, with 20 bases between. The CDR3 here is CASSPFVGVEDTDTQYF. For the CDR3, the DNA is TGTGCCAGCAGTCCGTTTGTCGGGGTGGAGGACACAGATACGCAGTATTTT.

This clonotype occurred a few times. The chain has TRBV11-2 and TRBJ2-3, with D tentatively TRBD1 (5 bases). The CDR3 contains 18 residues. Trimming cost V 1 base and J 0 bases, with 17 bases left between them. Germline V CDR1 and CDR2: SGHAT, FQNNGV. The CDR3 loop is CASSLVGVSRYSTDTQYF. CDR3 bases: TGTGCCAGCAGCTTAGTAGGGGTTAGCAGATATAGCACAGATACGCAGTATTTT.

On this clonotype itself: Compared with germline, one end of the junction differs, possibly owing to a read error. The CDR3, as DNA: TGTGCCAACAGTTTTAGACAGGGACTAGTCGATGAGCAGTTCTTC. Translation: CANSFRQGLVDEQFF. The chain recombines TRBV27 with TRBJ2-1, with a weak D call TRBD2 (8 bases). CDR1 and CDR2 from the germline V gene are MNHEY and SMNVEV (reference sequence). The CDR3 loop spans 15 amino acids.